The T cell receptor (beta chain) under discussion was sequenced for a study of T-cell reconstitution after alpha-beta-depleted transplantation in children. TCRbeta library preparation incorporated unique molecular identifiers. TCRdb itself ran the PCR reads through MiXCR, one entry per CDR3 protein. The sample has hundreds of thousands of distinct CDR3 sequences; 9.5% to 15% are singletons. The sample here was PBMCs from the stem cell graft donor, taken from the stem cell graft. The sequence derives from a human donor who donated a stem cell graft to a child with combined immunodeficiency.

This CDR3 reads CASSLRTGGGGEMLKTQYF. DNA for the CDR3: TGTGCCAGCAGCCTCAGAACTGGAGGGGGGGGCGAGATGTTGAAGACCCAGTACTTC. V gene TRBV11-2 combines with J gene TRBJ2-5, with D possibly matching TRBD2 (7 bases). The CDR3 has 19 residues. In germline, CDR1 is SGHAT, CDR2 FQNNGV. Between the trimmed V and J ends, which lost 5 bases and 6 bases, there was a span of 31 bases.